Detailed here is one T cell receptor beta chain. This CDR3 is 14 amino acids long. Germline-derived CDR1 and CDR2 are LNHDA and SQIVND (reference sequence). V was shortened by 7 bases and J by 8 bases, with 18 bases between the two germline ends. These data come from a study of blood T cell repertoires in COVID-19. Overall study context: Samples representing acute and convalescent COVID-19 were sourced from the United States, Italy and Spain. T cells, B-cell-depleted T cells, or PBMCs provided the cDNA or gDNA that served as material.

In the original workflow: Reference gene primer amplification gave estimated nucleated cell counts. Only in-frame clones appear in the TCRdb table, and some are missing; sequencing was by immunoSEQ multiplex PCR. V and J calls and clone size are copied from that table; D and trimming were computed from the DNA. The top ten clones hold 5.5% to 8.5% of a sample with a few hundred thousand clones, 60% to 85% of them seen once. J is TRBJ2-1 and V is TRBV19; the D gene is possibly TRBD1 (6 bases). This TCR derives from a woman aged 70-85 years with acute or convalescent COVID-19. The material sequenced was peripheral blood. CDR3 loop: CASTEAGEGDEQFF. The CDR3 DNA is TGTGCCAGTACGGAGGCAGGGGAAGGTGATGAGCAGTTCTTC.